This TCR beta chain was retrieved from a study of blood T cells in healthy people across ages. Study-wide results and limits: Higher naive T cell percentage went strongly together with higher TCR beta diversity. Aged donors had fewer naive CD4+ cells and lower diversity than long-lived donors.

As concerns this clonotype: The antigen remains undetermined. The junction does not match germline at one end; this may be a read error.

Total RNA was extracted at no less than 6 micrograms per sample. The CDR3 extends over 14 amino acids. A second PCR of 7 to 11 cycles used a sample-barcoded 5' primer and a J-beta primer mix. MiXCR, applied by TCRdb to the 5' RACE reads, yields one record per CDR3 protein. The sample consists of about 720,000 distinct CDR3 sequences, over 20% of them appearing once. The J gene is TRBJ1-6, the V gene TRBV12-3 or TRBV12-4, with D possibly TRBD1 on 5 matching bases. The receptor was isolated from a man in his 70s in good health. The material sequenced was blood. The DNA of the CDR3 is TGTGCCAGCAGTATGACAGCCTATAATTCACCCCTCCAATTT. Its translation is CASSMTAYNSPLQF.